This TCR beta chain was observed in a study of radiotherapy plus CTLA-4 blockade in lung cancer. Sequencing was performed with immunoSEQ multiplex PCR; in TCRdb, only in-frame clones are kept and a portion is missing. The sample includes about 59,000 clones, approximately 70% of them seen just once. Study observations and caveats: In blood, after radiotherapy plus ipilimumab, tumor-derived TCR clones expanded.

Of note for this clone: Antigen: not known.

The receptor comes from a human donor with non-small cell lung cancer whose response to radiotherapy plus ipilimumab could not be evaluated. Sample: peripheral blood, taken from a patient treated with radiotherapy plus ipilimumab.

The CDR3: CAWSGDSGSGAQYF. The DNA for the CDR3 is TGTGCCTGGAGTGGGGATAGCGGGAGTGGGGCGCAGTACTTC. The chain combines TRBV30 with TRBJ2-7; 9 bases line up with TRBD2. Germline V gene data show CDR1 as GTSNPN and CDR2 as SVGIG (reference sequence). V lost 1 base to trimming and J lost 9 bases; unmatched junction nucleotides: 10. CDR3 size: 14 residues.